These 26 T cell receptor beta chains share one sample of origin, sequenced in a study of regulatory T cells in long-lasting Graves disease (dated by TCRdb to the early 2020s). Receptor amplification or capture employed multiplex PCR. Sequencing was carried out with an Illumina HiSeq 4000. TCR beta libraries were built with iRepertoire HTBI primers and Arm-PCR amplification of CDR3 regions. TCRdb applied fastp at Q25 and MiXCR to the public reads, then kept only in-frame beta chains. Rows are combined by CDR3 protein, so each entry shows the most common genes and DNA. Across this sample there are a few hundred thousand distinct CDR3 sequences, with about 20% seen only once. The ten largest make up roughly a quarter of the sample. In the paper's terms, the time point label means: persistent/refractory GD, antithyroid drugs over 5 years with positive TRAb. RNA was extracted from PBMCs in TRIzol for both TCR sequencing and RNA sequencing.

Material: peripheral blood mononuclear cells (PBMCs), obtained when the disease was refractory, from a patient treated with antithyroid drugs. The receptors originated from a female donor with Graves disease.

This clonotype was counted many times. This chain uses TRBV6-2 or TRBV6-3 with TRBJ2-5; the D is unclear. Germline CDR1 and CDR2: MNHEY and SVGEGT. V was clipped by 4 bases and J by 5 bases, with 23 bases between them. The CDR3 length is 17 residues. CDR3: CASSSQTRVLSRETQYF. The CDR3 bases are TGTGCCAGCAGTTCCCAGACCCGGGTTCTCTCTCGGGAGACCCAGTACTTC.

This clonotype was seen a few times. V is TRBV29-1 and J is TRBJ2-7, with unresolved D. Trimming removed 4 bases at V and 0 bases at J, with 7 bases between. Germline values: CDR1 SQVTM, CDR2 ANQGSEA. CDR3 length: 12 residues. CDR3 in amino acids: CSVGQNSYEQYF. In DNA form, the CDR3 reads TGCAGCGTTGGGCAGAACTCCTACGAGCAGTACTTC.

This clonotype was picked up a small number of times. The chain recombines TRBV28 with TRBJ2-2, with TRBD1 identical over 8 bases. The CDR3 runs to 15 residues. Germline V gene lookup returns CDR1 MDHEN and CDR2 SYDVKM. The V and J ends lost 2 bases and 7 bases, in that order; junction bases with no gene match: 6. In DNA form, the CDR3 reads TGTGCCAGCAGTTTACAGGGGGCAGGTGGCGGGGAGCTGTTTTTT. Translated: CASSLQGAGGGELFF.

This clonotype turned up a few times. CDR3 in DNA: TGTGCCAGCAGTAGGACCGGGACCGAAGAGACCCAGTACTTC. Amino acids: CASSRTGTEETQYF. This rearrangement joins TRBV5-6 to TRBJ2-5; either TRBD1 or TRBD2 may fit D (5 bases each). Trimming pared 5 bases from V and 3 bases from J, leaving 14 bases between. The CDR3 extends over 14 amino acids. The germline V gene encodes CDR1 SGHDT and CDR2 YYEEEE.

This clonotype was observed a handful of times. V and J are TRBV12-3 or TRBV12-4 and TRBJ2-7; 7 nucleotides line up with TRBD1. Trimming cost V 1 base and J 4 bases; bases outside gene matches: 4. The CDR3 is 14 residues long. In nucleotides, the CDR3 is TGTGCCAGCAGTTTAGGGGACAGCAAGTACGAGCAGTACTTC. It encodes CASSLGDSKYEQYF.

In DNA, the CDR3 is TGTGCCAGCAGTGACCCTATGGCGACTAGCGGGACCACAGATACGCAGTATTTT. Its translation is CASSDPMATSGTTDTQYF. The genes are TRBV27 and TRBJ2-3; 11 nucleotides align to TRBD2. V lost 5 bases, J lost 2 bases, and 12 bases stayed unmatched. CDR3 size: 18 residues. Looked up from germline, CDR1 is MNHEY and CDR2 is SMNVEV (reference sequence).

This clonotype has just a few counts. The CDR3 protein is CASSSFRSGQTTDTQYF. DNA of the CDR3: TGTGCCAGCAGTTCATTTCGCAGCGGGCAGACCACAGATACGCAGTATTTT. The chain employs TRBV12-3 or TRBV12-4 and TRBJ2-3; tentatively, D is TRBD2 (6 bases). V was pared by 4 bases and J by 2 bases, with 19 bases between. CDR3 size: 17 residues.

This clonotype was detected only a few times. The J gene is TRBJ2-5, the V gene TRBV12-3 or TRBV12-4; D is unclear. The CDR3 contains 14 residues. V shed 3 bases and J shed 4 bases, with 12 bases lying between them. CDR3 sequence (DNA): TGTGCCAGCAGTTTCGGGTTTCGGACAGAGACCCAGTACTTC. Translating gives CASSFGFRTETQYF.

This clonotype was detected a few times. V usage is TRBV10-3 and J usage is TRBJ2-7; D is ambiguous. Trimming took 6 bases from V and 3 from J, leaving 9 bases between them. CDR3 length: 12 residues. Germline-derived CDR1 and CDR2 are ENHRY and SYGVKD. The CDR3 coding sequence is TGTGCCATCAGCCCTTTGGGCTACGAGCAGTACTTC. This gives the protein CAISPLGYEQYF.

This clonotype was seen at least ten times. V and J are TRBV28 and TRBJ2-7; 10 bases map to TRBD2. The V segment lost 3 bases and the J segment 6 bases; nucleotides outside the gene matches: 11. CDR1 MDHEN and CDR2 SYDVKM come from the germline V gene. The CDR3 has 16 residues. The CDR3 region has the DNA TGTGCCAGCAGTTTGGTTACTAGCGGGATACGTTCCGAGCAGTACTTC. Amino acid sequence: CASSLVTSGIRSEQYF.

This clonotype was picked up many times. V gene TRBV7-9 combines with J gene TRBJ2-7; D ambiguous. The CDR3 is 13 residues long. Trimming pared 8 bases from V and 2 bases from J, leaving 13 bases between. The germline V gene has CDR1 SEHNR and CDR2 FQNEAQ (reference sequence). CDR3 coding DNA: TGTGCCAGCTCCGGACGGTTCACCTACGAGCAGTACTTC. As protein: CASSGRFTYEQYF.

This chain links TRBV6-1 with TRBJ2-7; D is ambiguous. V lost 6 bases and J 3 bases, leaving 9 bases between the germline ends. Germline CDR1 reads MNHNS; CDR2 reads SASEGT. CDR3 length: 12 amino acids. CDR3 residues: CASSQTFYEQYF. CDR3 coding DNA: TGTGCCAGCAGCCAAACCTTCTACGAGCAGTACTTC.

This clonotype was recorded many times. The chain employs TRBV2 and TRBJ2-2; TRBD2 aligns across 8 bases. Per the germline V gene, CDR1 is SNHLY and CDR2 is FYNNEI. The junction had 4 bases not matched to a gene; V was cut back by 8 bases and J by 5 bases. The CDR3 extends over 13 amino acids. CDR3 bases: TGTGCCAGCTCTCGGGAGGGGACCGGGGAGCTGTTTTTT. Its protein product is CASSREGTGELFF. The full variable domain, completed using reference TRBV2 and TRBJ2-2, is EPEVTQTPSHQVTQMGQEVILRCVPISNHLYFYWYRQILGQKVEFLVSFYNNEISEKSEIFDDQFSVERPDGSNFTLKIRSTKLEDSAMYFCASSREGTGELFFGEGSRLTVL.

In regard to this clonotype: This may be a read error, as it is one base from a much larger clone. Since the CDR3 does not end with the conserved phenylalanine or tryptophan, this likely comes from a read error. The chain couples TRBV12-3 or TRBV12-4 to TRBJ1-4; the D is unclear. The CDR3 runs 11 residues. V lost 6 bases and J 6 bases, leaving 5 bases between the germline ends. The CDR3 DNA reads as TGTGCCAGCAGGATGGATGAAAAACTGTTTATT. Translation: CASRMDEKLFI.

This chain uses TRBV4-3 with TRBJ1-4; tentative D call: TRBD1 (5 bases). The CDR3 runs 15 residues. V was shortened by 5 bases and J by 10 bases, with 20 bases between the two germline ends. From germline, CDR1 is LGHNA and CDR2 YSLEER. The CDR3 spells CASSELREMVGKLFF. The DNA for the CDR3 is TGCGCCAGCAGCGAACTCAGGGAAATGGTGGGAAAACTGTTTTTT.

This clonotype came up a few times. V usage is TRBV9 and J usage is TRBJ2-7, with TRBD2 matching over 8 bases. V dropped 4 bases and J dropped 6; count of bases not matched to a gene: 12. The CDR3 extends over 15 amino acids. Germline V CDR1 and CDR2: SGDLS, YYNGEE. The CDR3: CASSLSGIVDSEQYF. The CDR3 DNA follows: TGTGCCAGCAGCCTTAGCGGGATAGTAGATAGCGAGCAGTACTTC.

The chain links TRBV20-1 to TRBJ2-2; 8 bases match TRBD2. Per germline, CDR1 DFQATT and CDR2 SNEGSKA (reference sequence). The length of the CDR3 is 15 residues. The V segment lost 2 bases and the J segment 3 bases; nucleotides outside the gene matches: 5. CDR3 nucleotide sequence: TGCAGTGCTAGAAGGACTAGCTCTGACACCGGGGAGCTGTTTTTT. Its protein product is CSARRTSSDTGELFF.

This sequence joins TRBV7-2 and TRBJ1-1, with D unresolved. The CDR3 has 13 amino acids. Germline CDR1 reads SGHTA; CDR2 reads FQGNSA. V shed 2 bases and J shed 5 bases, with 9 bases lying between them. The CDR3 is CASSLLFSTEAFF. The DNA for the CDR3 is TGTGCCAGCAGCTTATTGTTTTCAACTGAAGCTTTCTTT.

This clonotype was detected ten times or more. This chain connects TRBV6-1 to TRBJ1-5; D not resolved. Germline-derived CDR1 and CDR2 are MNHNS and SASEGT. Trimming left V 1 base short and J 4 bases short, with 11 bases between. The CDR3 has 15 residues. The CDR3 spells CASSEVSTANQPQHF. CDR3 DNA sequence: TGTGCCAGCAGTGAAGTGTCCACTGCAAATCAGCCCCAGCATTTT.

In this sample, this clonotype turned up a few times. J is TRBJ2-7 and V is TRBV28; D gene uncertain. Trimming took 3 bases from V and 4 from J, leaving 25 bases between them. This CDR3 contains 18 residues. Germline loops: CDR1 MDHEN, CDR2 SYDVKM. This CDR3 reads CASSFHLNLQKPRYEQYF. The CDR3 DNA sequence: TGTGCCAGCAGTTTCCACTTAAACTTACAGAAGCCCCGATACGAGCAGTACTTC.

This clonotype came up many times. The chain has TRBV6-1 and TRBJ1-2, with TRBD1 matching over 9 bases. V was pared by 7 bases and J by 4 bases, with 10 bases of the junction left unmatched. The CDR3 extends over 15 amino acids. The germline V gene encodes CDR1 MNHNS and CDR2 SASEGT. The CDR3 protein is CASTTRDRVGYGYTF. For the CDR3, the DNA is TGTGCCAGCACCACCCGGGACAGGGTAGGCTATGGCTACACCTTC.

This clonotype appeared many times. The V gene is TRBV20-1, the J gene TRBJ1-2; D may be TRBD1 (5 bases). The germline V gene encodes CDR1 DFQATT and CDR2 SNEGSKA (reference sequence). This CDR3 contains 14 residues. V was clipped by 6 bases and J by 4 bases, with 18 bases between them. The chain's CDR3 is CSAPATGDFYGYTF. The CDR3 region has the DNA TGCAGTGCCCCAGCTACGGGGGACTTCTATGGCTACACCTTC.

This clonotype has only a few counts. V and J are TRBV6-1 and TRBJ1-3; D gene unclear. The CDR3 runs 12 residues. Germline assignment: CDR1 MNHNS and CDR2 SASEGT. Trimming took 10 bases from V and 4 from J, leaving 11 bases between them. CDR3 in DNA: TGTGCCACCATAGCGAGCGGAAACACCATATATTTT. Amino acids: CATIASGNTIYF.

The V gene is TRBV29-1, the J gene TRBJ1-3, with D unresolved. The CDR3 contains 13 residues. Germline CDR1 reads SQVTM; CDR2 reads ANQGSEA. Trimming removed 3 bases at V and 4 bases at J, with 10 bases between. CDR3: CSVDGGSGNTIYF. The CDR3 coding sequence is TGCAGCGTTGACGGCGGGTCGGGAAACACCATATATTTT.

V usage is TRBV20-1 and J usage is TRBJ2-7; D perhaps matches TRBD1 (5 bases). Germline loops: CDR1 DFQATT, CDR2 SNEGSKA (reference sequence). Between the trimmed V and J ends, which lost 5 bases and 4 bases, there was a span of 9 bases. CDR3 length: 11 residues. In nucleotides, the CDR3 is TGCAGTGCTGTCAGGGATTACGAGCAGTACTTC. It yields the protein CSAVRDYEQYF.

This clonotype came up many times. The V call is TRBV27, the J call TRBJ2-5, with a tentative D call TRBD1 (6 bases). The germline V gene has CDR1 MNHEY and CDR2 SMNVEV (reference sequence). The CDR3 sequence is 15 residues long. The V gene lost 3 bases and the J gene lost 5 bases, with 16 bases spanning the gap. CDR3: CASSFGSAGEETQYF. In DNA, the CDR3 is TGTGCCAGCAGTTTTGGGTCGGCAGGGGAGGAGACCCAGTACTTC.